This TCR beta chain emerged from a study of untreated major depressive disorder. Study results and caveats: TRBV05-01 (Vbeta 5.1) usage was higher in CD4+ T cells of depressed patients than controls.

TCRdb's table, derived via immunoSEQ multiplex PCR, lists solely in-frame clones and lacks some. There are more than 10,000 clones in the sample; under 95% occur only once, and 1.5% to 2% lies in the top ten. Trimming at V came to 8 bases and at J to 8 bases, leaving 4 bases not matched to a gene. The CDR3 has 12 amino acids. CDR1 and CDR2 (germline): WNHNN, SYGVQD (reference sequence). Every participant had European ancestry. Comment on this clone: The antigen remains undetermined.

This clonotype was sampled from a woman aged 30 to 39 with major depressive disorder. The J gene is TRBJ1-4, the V gene TRBV10-1; 8 bases are a match to TRBD1. The sequenced material came from CD4+ T cells from PBMCs. Here the CDR3 reads CASGAGGEKLFF. CDR3 nucleotides: TGCGCCAGCGGAGCAGGGGGCGAAAAACTGTTTTTT.